This TCR beta chain appears in the sequencing data of a study of cytomegalovirus exposure and HLA in healthy donors. The PCR used 60 Vbeta and 13 Jbeta primers. Only in-frame clones appear in the TCRdb table, and some are missing; sequencing was by immunoSEQ multiplex PCR. The sample has about 150,000 clones; approximately 81% are singletons. CDR1 is SQVTM, CDR2 ANQGSEA, per germline. CDR3 length: 14 amino acids. Trimming left V 7 bases short and J 2 bases short, with 18 bases between. The chain uses TRBV29-1 and TRBJ2-7; D perhaps matches TRBD1 (5 bases). The sequenced sample was PBMCs. This TCR was recovered from a young man in good health and CMV-seronegative. CDR3: CSARGPDTPYEQYF. The DNA of the CDR3 is TGCAGCGCAAGGGGCCCGGACACACCCTACGAGCAGTACTTC.